Listed below are T cell receptor beta chains from one sample, sequenced in a study of human T cells and chemical hapten exposure. MiXCR, run by TCRdb on the RACE reads, gives a single entry per CDR3 protein. This table has some 46,000 distinct CDR3 sequences, about 3.9% appearing once. Sequencing was carried out using whole blood. Receptor source: a female donor in good health. Some clones in this sample may be carry-over from other donors' samples. Each CDR3 is given with its conserved first and last residue. D genes are given only for firm matches. Size values are once, few and many counts, or a class for expanded clones, and some rows have none.

d_gene	len	v_gene	j_gene	abundance	CDR3aa	CDR3nt
TRBD2	15	TRBV7-3	TRBJ2-1	few	CASSSDGGTYNEQFF	TGTGCCAGCAGCTCCGACGGGGGGACCTACAATGAGCAGTTCTTC
TRBD2	19	TRBV2	TRBJ2-7	many	CASSEPTGTSGGRLYEQYF	TGTGCCAGCAGTGAGCCTACCGGGACTAGCGGGGGGCGCTTGTACGAGCAGTACTTC
.	13	TRBV5-1	TRBJ2-2	few	CASSSGNTGELFF	TGCGCCAGCAGCTCGGGAAACACCGGGGAGCTGTTTTTT
TRBD1	16	TRBV3-1	TRBJ2-3	medium-sized	CASSQWDRITTDTQYF	TGTGCCAGCAGCCAGTGGGACAGAATTACCACAGATACGCAGTATTTT
.	15	TRBV15	TRBJ1-5	many	CATSRDLNSYQPQHF	TGTGCCACCAGCAGAGATCTTAATTCCTATCAGCCCCAGCATTTT
.	14	TRBV20-1	TRBJ2-1	many	CSARGDLLYNEQFF	TGCAGTGCTAGAGGGGACCTCCTCTACAATGAGCAGTTCTTC
.	14	TRBV12-3/TRBV12-4	TRBJ2-3	many	CASSLAGADHTQYF	TGTGCCAGCAGTTTAGCGGGGGCCGATCATACGCAGTATTTT
.	14	TRBV6-6	TRBJ2-3	many	CASREAGTTDTQYF	TGTGCCAGCAGGGAAGCGGGGACAACAGATACGCAGTATTTT
.	13	TRBV12-3/TRBV12-4	TRBJ1-1	many	CASRAARNTEAFF	TGTGCCTCCAGGGCAGCCAGGAACACTGAAGCTTTCTTT
.	15	TRBV4-2	TRBJ2-3	many	CASSQAPDTTDTQYF	TGTGCCAGCAGCCAAGCACCAGACACGACAGATACGCAGTATTTT
.	16	TRBV5-1	TRBJ1-6	many	CASRPDGGRGDSPLHF	TGCGCCAGCAGACCTGACGGGGGCCGCGGGGATTCACCCCTCCACTTT
.	18	TRBV7-2	TRBJ1-5	medium-sized	CASSLVGRSPNSNQPQHF	TGTGCCAGCAGCTTAGTTGGCAGGTCCCCTAATAGCAATCAGCCCCAGCATTTT
.	14	TRBV20-1	TRBJ1-2	many	CSARDPGAGQRTTF	TGCAGTGCTAGAGATCCGGGGGCAGGTCAAAGGACCACCTTC
.	14	TRBV7-9	TRBJ2-3	many	CASSFRQAGDTQYF	TGTGCCAGCAGCTTTCGGCAGGCCGGGGATACGCAGTATTTT
TRBD1	19	TRBV7-9	TRBJ2-3	.	CASSPTDRGRGRGTDTQYF	TGTGCCAGCAGCCCCACCGACAGGGGGCGAGGTCGGGGCACAGATACGCAGTATTTT
TRBD2	15	TRBV6-5	TRBJ2-1	many	CASSYGGGDVNEQFF	TGTGCCAGCAGTTATGGTGGGGGGGATGTCAATGAGCAGTTCTTC
.	13	TRBV18	TRBJ1-2	.	CASSPPVLYGYTF	TGTGCCAGCTCACCTCCCGTCCTCTATGGCTACACCTTC
.	14	TRBV11-2	TRBJ2-7	few	CASSIVAVSYEQYF	TGTGCCAGCAGCATCGTAGCGGTCTCCTACGAGCAGTACTTC
.	13	TRBV2	TRBJ1-2	.	CASSRTESYGYTF	TGTGCCAGCAGTAGGACAGAGTCCTATGGCTACACCTTC
.	11	TRBV2	TRBJ1-4	many	CASSVSNILFF	TGTGCCAGCAGTGTCTCAAATATCCTGTTTTTT
TRBD2	16	TRBV29-1	TRBJ2-3	few	CSVLQTTSGVTDTQYF	TGCAGCGTCCTTCAAACGACTAGCGGGGTAACAGATACGCAGTATTTT
TRBD1	15	TRBV24-1	TRBJ2-2	many	CATSAGTGATGELFF	TGTGCCACCAGTGCTGGGACAGGGGCCACCGGGGAGCTGTTTTTT
TRBD2	14	TRBV12-3/TRBV12-4	TRBJ2-7	many	CASSYAGGYYEQYF	TGTGCCAGCAGTTACGCGGGGGGTTACTACGAGCAGTACTTC
.	13	TRBV19	TRBJ2-7	many	CASSTTANYEQYF	TGTGCCAGTAGTACGACAGCTAACTACGAGCAGTACTTC
.	12	TRBV6-1	TRBJ1-2	many	CASSGGGGGYTF	TGTGCCAGCAGTGGGGGGGGAGGTGGCTACACCTTC
.	15	TRBV13	TRBJ2-3	many	CASSPRTRNTDTQYF	TGTGCCAGCAGCCCCAGGACAAGGAATACAGATACGCAGTATTTT
.	15	TRBV3-1	TRBJ2-3	.	CASSRSNRDSHTQYF	TGTGCCAGCAGCCGAAGTAACCGGGACTCACATACGCAGTATTTT
.	16	TRBV7-8	TRBJ1-1	many	CASRGVYEGRGSEAFF	TGTGCCAGCAGGGGGGTTTATGAGGGTCGAGGGTCTGAAGCTTTCTTT